What follows are 11 T cell receptor beta chains derived from one specimen sequenced in a study of T cell changes during pregnancy in multiple sclerosis. Libraries were prepared by immunoSEQ multiplex PCR; TCRdb keeps only in-frame clonotypes and omits some of them. This table holds some 80,000 clones, roughly 90% found once. The sample consisted of peripheral blood, taken in the first trimester of pregnancy. These receptors were taken from a female donor in good health, enrolled as a control in a pregnancy study.

The chain combines TRBV10-3 with TRBJ2-1; 8 bases are shared with TRBD2. The germline CDR1 and CDR2 sequences are ENHRY and SYGVKD. There are 13 residues in the CDR3. J gave up 6 bases and V 8 bases, and 6 bases lay outside the gene matches. CDR3 sequence (DNA): TGTGCCATCGAGCGGGAGATATTCAATGAGCAGTTCTTC. As protein: CAIEREIFNEQFF.

As DNA, the CDR3 is TGCGCCAGCAGCGCGAGACCAGGGGATTCACCCCTCCACTTT. This codes for CASSARPGDSPLHF. V usage is TRBV5-1 and J usage is TRBJ1-6; D may be TRBD1 (6 bases). Trimming cost V 4 bases and J 8 bases, with 13 bases left between them. The CDR3 consists of 14 residues. The germline V gene has CDR1 SGHRS and CDR2 YFSETQ.

This clone was counted a single time. This chain uses TRBV28 with TRBJ1-5; 9 bases match TRBD1. V was clipped by 5 bases and J by 1 base; unmatched bases: 9. From germline, CDR1 is MDHEN and CDR2 SYDVKM. The CDR3 is 17 amino acids. Here the CDR3 DNA reads TGTGCCAGCAGTGCACCCGGGACAGGGTCCAGCAATCAGCCCCAGCATTTT. Translating gives CASSAPGTGSSNQPQHF.

The chain uses TRBV7-8 and TRBJ1-2; 9 nucleotides line up with TRBD1. V was pared by 5 bases and J by 7 bases, with 8 bases of the junction left unmatched. Germline lookup yields CDR1 SGHVS and CDR2 FQNEAQ. The CDR3 covers 14 residues. The CDR3 spells CASSPRTGAVGYTF. The CDR3 bases are TGTGCCAGCAGCCCCCGGACAGGGGCGGTTGGCTACACCTTC. Full variable domain (outside the CDR3, taken from reference TRBV7-8 and TRBJ1-2): GAGVSQSPRYKVAKRGQDVALRCDPISGHVSLFWYQQALGQGPEFLTYFQNEAQLDKSGLPSDRFFAERPEGSVSTLKIQRTQQEDSAVYLCASSPRTGAVGYTFGSGTRLTVV.

This clone was seen a single time. The CDR3 nucleotides are TGTGCCAGCAGTTACAAAATCCAGGGAACCTACGAGCAGTACTTC. The encoded protein is CASSYKIQGTYEQYF. The chain joins TRBV27 to TRBJ2-7; weak D call: TRBD1 (5 bases). Germline V gene data show CDR1 as MNHEY and CDR2 as SMNVEV (reference sequence). CDR3 length equals 15 residues. Trimming left V 4 bases short and J 2 bases short, with 15 bases between.

Only a few counts were recorded for this clone. This chain joins TRBV14 and TRBJ2-1; D is ambiguous. Between the trimmed V and J ends, which lost 1 base and 8 bases, there was a span of 3 bases. Germline V gene sequence: CDR1 SGHDN, CDR2 FVKESK. This CDR3 region has 11 residues. The DNA for the CDR3 is TGTGCCAGCAGCCAAGCATATGAGCAGTTCTTC. Its protein is CASSQAYEQFF.

V is TRBV18 and J is TRBJ2-6; TRBD2 might be the D (5 bases). This CDR3 comprises 16 residues. Germline CDR1 is KGHSH and CDR2 is LQKENI. The germline V and J ends were trimmed by 1 base and 1 base, with 8 bases remaining between them. CDR3: CASSPRGESGANVLTF. The CDR3 nucleotides are TGTGCCAGCTCACCACGGGGAGAATCTGGGGCCAACGTCCTGACTTTC.

This sequence joins TRBV28 and TRBJ1-2; tentative D call: TRBD1 (6 bases). Germline CDR1 and CDR2: MDHEN and SYDVKM. The CDR3 totals 12 residues. V was clipped by 6 bases and J by 5 bases, with 10 bases between them. The CDR3 nucleotides read TGTGCCAGCAGGGGGGCGGTTTATGGCTACACCTTC. Translation: CASRGAVYGYTF.

V gene TRBV25-1 combines with J gene TRBJ2-1, with 11 bases aligning to TRBD1. V shed 4 bases and J 6 bases; nucleotides not matched to a gene: 5. The germline CDR1 and CDR2 sequences are MGHDK and SYGVNS. The CDR3 sequence is 15 residues long. The CDR3 loop reads CASSVGTGGGNEQFF. CDR3 DNA sequence: TGTGCCAGCAGTGTTGGGACAGGGGGAGGCAATGAGCAGTTCTTC. Drawing the rest from reference TRBV25-1 and TRBJ2-1, the complete variable domain is EADIYQTPRYLVIGTGKKITLECSQTMGHDKMYWYQQDPGMELHLIHYSYGVNSTEKGDLSSESTVSRIRTEHFPLTLESARPSHTSQYLCASSVGTGGGNEQFFGPGTRLTVL.

The chain recombines TRBV27 with TRBJ1-2; the D is unclear. CDR3 length: 15 amino acids. Trimming stripped 5 bases from V and 2 bases from J, with 15 bases between. From germline, CDR1 is MNHEY and CDR2 SMNVEV (reference sequence). The DNA of the CDR3 is TGTGCCAGCAGTCCAACACTCTGGCGGAACTATGGCTACACCTTC. Encoded protein: CASSPTLWRNYGYTF.

This rearrangement joins TRBV19 to TRBJ2-1, with 7 positions matching TRBD1. The germline V gene encodes CDR1 LNHDA and CDR2 SQIVND (reference sequence). The CDR3 runs to 13 residues. Trimming took 6 bases from V and 8 from J; bases not matched to a gene: 7. CDR3 nucleotide sequence: TGTGCCAGTAGACCAGGGGGAATCGATGAGCAGTTCTTC. This encodes CASRPGGIDEQFF. Full variable domain (remainder filled in from reference TRBV19 and TRBJ2-1): DGGITQSPKYLFRKEGQNVTLSCEQNLNHDAMYWYRQDPGQGLRLIYYSQIVNDFQKGDIAEGYSVSREKKESFPLTVTSAQKNPTAFYLCASRPGGIDEQFFGPGTRLTVL.